These 3 T cell receptor beta chains originate from one sample sequenced in a study of shared clonotypes between healthy human individuals. Generated by immunoSEQ multiplex PCR, the TCRdb table keeps only in-frame clones and is missing some. The table has over 850,000 clones, roughly 74% seen once. Sequences were obtained from memory CD4+ T cells from PBMCs. As for subset: CD45RA-negative fraction. These receptors originate from a man between 18 and 35 years old in good health. Some clones in this sample may be carry-over from other donors' samples.

This clone showed up just a few times. The CDR3 sequence is CASQRGYGYTF. The DNA of the CDR3 is TGTGCCAGCCAGCGCGGCTATGGCTACACCTTC. The chain uses TRBV25-1 and TRBJ1-2; D is uncertain. The germline gives CDR1 MGHDK, CDR2 SYGVNS. V was cut by 8 bases and J by 4 bases, with 8 bases left in between. This CDR3 has 11 amino acids.

The rearrangement uses TRBV7-3 and TRBJ2-1; the D gene is possibly TRBD2 (5 bases). Per germline, CDR1 SGHTA and CDR2 FQGTGA. This CDR3 region has 15 residues. V lost 5 bases and J lost 0, with 11 bases in between. The CDR3 spells CASSLSVSSYNEQFF. CDR3 DNA sequence: TGTGCCAGCAGCCTTAGCGTGAGCTCCTACAATGAGCAGTTCTTC.

The sample holds many counts of this clone. The junction departs from germline at one end; a sequencing error may be responsible. This chain connects TRBV30 to TRBJ2-7; D perhaps matches TRBD2 (5 bases). CDR3 length equals 15 residues. Germline CDR1 and CDR2: GTSNPN and SVGIG (reference sequence). The CDR3 spells CAWSVFGLASSEQYF. In DNA form, the CDR3 reads TGTGCCTGGAGTGTCTTCGGGCTAGCCTCCTCCGAGCAGTACTTC.